The following is a T cell receptor beta chain sequence with its context. Sequencing used immunoSEQ multiplex PCR; TCRdb keeps in-frame clones, though not all of them. Of tens of thousands of clones in the sample, about 45% were seen once. This sample is part of a study of graft-versus-host responses after intestinal transplantation. On the study more broadly: Induction using anti-thymocyte globulin, followed by tacrolimus and steroids for roughly 3 years, was given to all recipients. Study-level findings and limits: Present in recipient marrow, GvH clones included some that appeared first in ileum or blood.

Co-plating was performed using some 200,000 CFSE-labeled responder cells and some 200,000 irradiated, violet-dye-labeled stimulator cells. CD3+CD4+ and CD3+CD8+ responders that were proliferating and CFSE-low were sorted post-reaction. Germline values: CDR1 MDHEN, CDR2 SYDVKM. The trim removed 5 bases at V and 1 base at J, leaving 3 bases unmatched. The CDR3 has 14 amino acids. This TCR was recovered from a human patient who was an organ donor for intestinal transplantation. V and J are TRBV28 and TRBJ2-7, with TRBD1 matching 9 bases. Sequenced here: alloreactive CD8+ T cells from a mixed lymphocyte reaction culture, sampled before transplantation. The subset was: CFSE-low proliferating T cells sorted from approximately six-day pre-transplant mixed lymphocyte reaction (GvH or HvG direction). This chain's CDR3 is CASSAGTGSYEQYF. In DNA, the CDR3 is TGTGCCAGCAGTGCCGGGACAGGGTCCTACGAGCAGTACTTC. Full variable domain (missing parts from reference TRBV28 and TRBJ2-7): DVKVTQSSRYLVKRTGEKVFLECVQDMDHENMFWYRQDPGLGLRLIYFSYDVKMKEKGDIPEGYSVSREKKERFSLILESASTNQTSMYLCASSAGTGSYEQYFGPGTRLTVT.